This T cell receptor (beta chain) was observed in a study of early T cells in non-severe SARS-CoV-2 infection. Whole-study findings and limits: Private and CD4 specificities were missed by VDJdb matching, which favored anti-spike CD8 responses.

To note about this clonotype: The antigen is undetermined.

Trimming stripped 2 bases from V and 3 bases from J, with 16 bases between. The CDR3 sequence is 16 residues long. From germline, CDR1 is MNHNS and CDR2 SASEGT. One entry per CDR3 protein, called by TCRdb with MiXCR from the 5' RACE reads. The sample gives more than 65,000 distinct CDR3 sequences, roughly an eighth of which show up once; roughly 2.5% is in the top ten. The input for sequencing was whole blood, taken at baseline. The chain uses TRBV6-1 and TRBJ1-1; maybe TRBD1 (6 bases). The sequence was obtained from an adult who was a healthcare worker with PCR-confirmed SARS-CoV-2 infection or an uninfected control (not recorded which). The CDR3 sequence is CASSENRGAQDTEAFF. The DNA for the CDR3 is TGTGCCAGCAGTGAAAACCGGGGGGCGCAAGACACTGAAGCTTTCTTT.